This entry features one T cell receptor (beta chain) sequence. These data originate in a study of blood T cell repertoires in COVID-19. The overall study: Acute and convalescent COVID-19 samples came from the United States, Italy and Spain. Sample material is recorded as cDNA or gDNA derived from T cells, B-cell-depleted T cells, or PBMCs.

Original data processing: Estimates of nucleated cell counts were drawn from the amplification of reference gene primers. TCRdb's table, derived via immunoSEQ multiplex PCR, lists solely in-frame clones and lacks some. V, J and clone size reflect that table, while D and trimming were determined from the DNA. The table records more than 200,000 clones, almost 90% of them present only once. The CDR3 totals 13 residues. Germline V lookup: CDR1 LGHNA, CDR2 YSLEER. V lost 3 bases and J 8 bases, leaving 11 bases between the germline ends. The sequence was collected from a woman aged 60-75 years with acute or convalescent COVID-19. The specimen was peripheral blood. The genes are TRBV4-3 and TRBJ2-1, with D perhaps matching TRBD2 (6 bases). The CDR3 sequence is CASSHPWGDEQFF. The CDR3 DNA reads TGCGCCAGCAGCCACCCATGGGGGGATGAGCAGTTCTTC.